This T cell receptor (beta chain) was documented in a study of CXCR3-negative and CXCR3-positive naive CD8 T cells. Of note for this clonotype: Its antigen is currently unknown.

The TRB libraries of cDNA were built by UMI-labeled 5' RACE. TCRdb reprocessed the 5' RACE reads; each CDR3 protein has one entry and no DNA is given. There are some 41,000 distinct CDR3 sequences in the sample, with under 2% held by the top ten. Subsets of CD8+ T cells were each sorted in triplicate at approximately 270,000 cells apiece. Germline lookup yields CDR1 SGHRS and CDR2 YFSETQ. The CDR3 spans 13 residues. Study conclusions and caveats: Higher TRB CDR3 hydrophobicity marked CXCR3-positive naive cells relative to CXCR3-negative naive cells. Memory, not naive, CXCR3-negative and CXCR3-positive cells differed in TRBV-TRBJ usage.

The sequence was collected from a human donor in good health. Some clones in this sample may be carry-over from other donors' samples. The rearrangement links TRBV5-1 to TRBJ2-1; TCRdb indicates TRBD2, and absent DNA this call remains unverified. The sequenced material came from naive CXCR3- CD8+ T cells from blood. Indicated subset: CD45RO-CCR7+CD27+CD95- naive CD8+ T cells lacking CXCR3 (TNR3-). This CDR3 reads CASSPRLGDEQFF.